One and the same sample provided the 2 T cell receptor beta chains below, sequenced in a study of shared clonotypes between healthy human individuals. Repertoires were generated with immunoSEQ multiplex PCR, while TCRdb's copy carries only in-frame clones and drops some. The sample lists approximately 1.5 million clones, roughly 98% seen once, with roughly 0.45% in the top ten. The sample consisted of naive CD4+ T cells sorted from blood. Specified subset: CD45RA+ positively selected. These TCRs come from a man aged 25-40 years in good health.

J is TRBJ2-7 and V is TRBV5-1; a weak D match, TRBD1 (5 bases). CDR1 and CDR2 from the germline V gene are SGHRS and YFSETQ. The CDR3 length is 13 residues. Trimming stripped 0 bases from V and 5 bases from J, with 9 bases between. The CDR3 reads CASSLARADEQYF. The CDR3 DNA sequence: TGCGCCAGCAGCTTGGCCAGGGCCGACGAGCAGTACTTC.

The chain employs TRBV6-1 and TRBJ2-7, with D tentatively TRBD1 (7 bases). The germline V and J ends were trimmed by 1 base and 7 bases, with 14 bases remaining between them. Germline-derived CDR1 and CDR2 are MNHNS and SASEGT. CDR3 length equals 14 residues. CDR3 in amino acids: CASSEEGGQREQYF. The CDR3 DNA is TGTGCCAGCAGTGAAGAGGGGGGACAGCGGGAGCAGTACTTC.